This TCR beta chain was identified during a study of cytomegalovirus exposure and HLA in healthy donors. The PCR used 60 Vbeta and 13 Jbeta primers. Data came from immunoSEQ multiplex PCR; TCRdb stores just in-frame clones and leaves some out. The data hold roughly 130,000 clones, with more than 80% observed a single time. The V gene end was trimmed by 0 bases and the J gene end by 2 bases; junction bases not matched to a gene: 8. The CDR3 runs to 17 residues. Germline V lookup: CDR1 SGHVS, CDR2 FQNEAQ. This TCR came from a man aged 25-45 years in good health and CMV-seronegative. The V gene is TRBV7-8, the J gene TRBJ2-7, with 9 positions matching TRBD2. Sample: PBMCs. CDR3 residues: CASSLAPFSGSPYEQYF. CDR3 DNA sequence: TGTGCCAGCAGCTTAGCCCCGTTTAGCGGGAGTCCCTACGAGCAGTACTTC.